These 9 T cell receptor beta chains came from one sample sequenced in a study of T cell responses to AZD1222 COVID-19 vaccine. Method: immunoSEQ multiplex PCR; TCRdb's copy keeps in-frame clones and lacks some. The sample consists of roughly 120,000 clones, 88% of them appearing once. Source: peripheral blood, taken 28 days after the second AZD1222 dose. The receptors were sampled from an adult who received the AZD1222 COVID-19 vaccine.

The CDR3 here is CSVTPRAGAQQETQYF. The CDR3 nucleotides are TGCAGCGTGACCCCACGGGCCGGGGCCCAACAAGAGACCCAGTACTTC. The J gene is TRBJ2-5, the V gene TRBV29-1, with D perhaps assigned TRBD1 or TRBD2 (5 bases each). The germline gives CDR1 SQVTM, CDR2 ANQGSEA. The CDR3 covers 16 residues. With 6 bases removed from V and 2 bases from J, the gap between germline ends came to 22 bases.

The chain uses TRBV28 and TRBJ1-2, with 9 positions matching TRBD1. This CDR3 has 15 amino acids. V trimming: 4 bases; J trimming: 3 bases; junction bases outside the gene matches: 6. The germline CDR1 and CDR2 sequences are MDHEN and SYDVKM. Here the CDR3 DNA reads TGTGCCAGCAGTTCCTGGACAGGGGAATACTATGGCTACACCTTC. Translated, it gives CASSSWTGEYYGYTF.

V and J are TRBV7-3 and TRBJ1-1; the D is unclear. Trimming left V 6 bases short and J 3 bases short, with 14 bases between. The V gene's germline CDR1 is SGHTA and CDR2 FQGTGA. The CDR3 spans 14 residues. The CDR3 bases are TGTGCCAGCAGTCAAGGACTTCTCCACACTGAAGCTTTCTTT. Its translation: CASSQGLLHTEAFF.

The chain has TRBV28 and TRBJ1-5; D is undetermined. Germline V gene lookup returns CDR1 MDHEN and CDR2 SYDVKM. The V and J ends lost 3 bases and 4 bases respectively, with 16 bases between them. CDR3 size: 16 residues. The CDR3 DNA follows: TGTGCCAGCAGTTTTCTTCGGGAAAGAGGTAATCAGCCCCAGCATTTT. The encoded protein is CASSFLRERGNQPQHF.

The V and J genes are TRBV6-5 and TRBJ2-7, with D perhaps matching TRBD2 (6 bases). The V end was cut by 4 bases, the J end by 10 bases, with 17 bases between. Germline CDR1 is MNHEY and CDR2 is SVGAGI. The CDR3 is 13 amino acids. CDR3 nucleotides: TGTGCCAGCAGTTCCGGGACTGTACGGAAACAGTACTTC. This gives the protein CASSSGTVRKQYF.

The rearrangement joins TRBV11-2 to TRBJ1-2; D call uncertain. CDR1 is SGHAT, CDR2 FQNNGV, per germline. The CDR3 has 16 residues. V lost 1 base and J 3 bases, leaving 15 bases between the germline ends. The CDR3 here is CASSLGVRAVYYGYTF. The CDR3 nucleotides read TGTGCCAGCAGCTTAGGGGTTAGGGCAGTCTACTATGGCTACACCTTC. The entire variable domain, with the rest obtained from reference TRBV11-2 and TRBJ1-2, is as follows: EAGVAQSPRYKIIEKRQSVAFWCNPISGHATLYWYQQILGQGPKLLIQFQNNGVVDDSQLPKDRFSAERLKGVDSTLKIQPAKLEDSAVYLCASSLGVRAVYYGYTFGSGTRLTVV.

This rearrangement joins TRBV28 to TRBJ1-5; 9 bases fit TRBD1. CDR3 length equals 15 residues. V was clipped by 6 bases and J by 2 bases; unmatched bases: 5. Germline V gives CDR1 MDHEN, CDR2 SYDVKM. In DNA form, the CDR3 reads TGTGCCAGCAGCGGACAGGGGATCGGCAATCAGCCCCAGCATTTT. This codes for CASSGQGIGNQPQHF.

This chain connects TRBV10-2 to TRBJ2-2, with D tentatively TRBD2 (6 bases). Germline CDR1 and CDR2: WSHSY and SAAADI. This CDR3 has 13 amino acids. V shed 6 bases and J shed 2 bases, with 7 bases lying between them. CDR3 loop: CASRGTNTGELFF. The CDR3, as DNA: TGCGCCAGCAGAGGGACTAACACCGGGGAGCTGTTTTTT.

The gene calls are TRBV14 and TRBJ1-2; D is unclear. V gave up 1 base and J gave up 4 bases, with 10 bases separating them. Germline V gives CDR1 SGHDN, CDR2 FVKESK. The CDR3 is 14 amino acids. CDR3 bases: TGTGCCAGCAGCCAAGTATTCCCCCCCTATGGCTACACCTTC. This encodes CASSQVFPPYGYTF. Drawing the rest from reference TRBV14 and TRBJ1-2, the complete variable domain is EAGVTQFPSHSVIEKGQTVTLRCDPISGHDNLYWYRRVMGKEIKFLLHFVKESKQDESGMPNNRFLAERTGGTYSTLKVQPAELEDSGVYFCASSQVFPPYGYTFGSGTRLTVV.